What follows are 30 T cell receptor beta chains derived from one specimen sequenced in a study of TIL therapy for anti-PD-1-resistant metastatic lung cancer. This was the immunoSEQ v3 assay. TCRdb's copy holds only in-frame clones and misses some; the assay was immunoSEQ multiplex PCR. This table has fewer than 25,000 clones, 70% to 85% appearing once. Time point given: pre-treatment sample, taken before nivolumab and TIL therapy. Sample: blood, taken at baseline. The receptor source for this set is a person between 25 and 80 years old with non-small cell lung cancer.

The chain links TRBV4-1 to TRBJ2-7, with D tentatively TRBD1 (5 bases). V was cut by 4 bases and J by 0 bases, with 13 bases left in between. CDR3 size: 15 residues. The germline CDR1 and CDR2 sequences are MGHRA and YSYEKL. The CDR3 protein is CASSRRVDSSYEQYF. CDR3 DNA sequence: TGCGCCAGCAGCCGCCGGGTAGACAGCTCCTACGAGCAGTACTTC.

The V gene is TRBV6-1, the J gene TRBJ2-1; 8 bases are a match to TRBD1. Per the germline V gene, CDR1 is MNHNS and CDR2 is SASEGT. The V gene end was trimmed by 2 bases and the J gene end by 4 bases; junction bases not matched to a gene: 7. The length of the CDR3 is 16 residues. The DNA for the CDR3 is TGTGCCAGCAGTGAATTATGGGACAGGAGATACAATGAGCAGTTCTTC. As protein: CASSELWDRRYNEQFF.

V gene TRBV11-2 combines with J gene TRBJ2-2; tentative D call: TRBD2 (5 bases). CDR1 and CDR2 (germline): SGHAT, FQNNGV. The CDR3 runs to 15 residues. The germline V and J ends were trimmed by 1 base and 6 bases, with 12 bases remaining between them. The CDR3 spells CASSLVGALAGELFF. CDR3 coding DNA: TGTGCCAGCAGCTTAGTGGGAGCGTTGGCCGGGGAGCTGTTTTTT.

The rearrangement links TRBV7-8 to TRBJ2-5; the match to TRBD2 covers 10 bases. This CDR3 has 16 residues. In germline, CDR1 is SGHVS, CDR2 FQNEAQ. V shed 2 bases and J 5 bases; nucleotides not matched to a gene: 8. CDR3 protein: CASSLTRASGSETQYF. The CDR3 nucleotides read TGTGCCAGCAGCTTAACGCGGGCTAGCGGGAGTGAGACCCAGTACTTC.

This clone was picked up a small number of times. This chain links TRBV5-4 with TRBJ2-6; D ambiguous. V lost 3 bases to trimming and J lost 0 bases, with 13 bases between them. This CDR3 is 17 amino acids long. Germline assignment: CDR1 SGHNT and CDR2 YYREEE (reference sequence). This CDR3 is CASSSGTRPSGANVLTF. Written as DNA, the CDR3 is TGTGCCAGCAGCTCTGGCACCAGGCCCTCTGGGGCCAACGTCCTGACTTTC.

This sequence joins TRBV7-3 and TRBJ2-5, with D perhaps TRBD1 or TRBD2 (6 bases each). The CDR3 covers 13 residues. Trimming stripped 7 bases from V and 5 bases from J, with 14 bases between. Germline V gene data show CDR1 as SGHTA and CDR2 as FQGTGA. The CDR3 protein is CASTWGAGETQYF. The CDR3 DNA is TGTGCCAGCACCTGGGGGGCCGGGGAGACCCAGTACTTC. The variable domain in full, with the rest retrieved from reference TRBV7-3 and TRBJ2-5, is GAGVSQTPSNKVTEKGKYVELRCDPISGHTALYWYRQSLGQGPEFLIYFQGTGAADDSGLPNDRFFAVRPEGSVSTLKIQRTERGDSAVYLCASTWGAGETQYFGPGTRLLVL.

This clone appeared a single time. The rearrangement joins TRBV12-3 or TRBV12-4 to TRBJ2-1, with D perhaps given as TRBD1 or TRBD2 (5 bases each). This CDR3 is built from 13 residues. The V end was cut by 1 base, the J end by 10 bases, with 11 bases between. Written as DNA, the CDR3 is TGTGCCAGCAGTTTAGTCGGGACGGAGGAGCAGTTCTTC. This gives the protein CASSLVGTEEQFF.

The chain combines TRBV10-3 with TRBJ2-1; TRBD2 matches at 7 bases. Losses at the gene ends were 0 bases for V and 7 bases for J; bases not matched to a gene: 9. The CDR3 sequence is 16 residues long. The germline gives CDR1 ENHRY, CDR2 SYGVKD. The CDR3 region is CAISESPSGEGNEQFF. In DNA, the CDR3 is TGTGCCATCAGTGAGTCGCCTAGCGGTGAAGGAAATGAGCAGTTCTTC.

This clone has more than one count but fewer than ten. The chain carries TRBV2 and TRBJ1-4; D unclear. CDR3 size: 11 residues. V lost 7 bases, J lost 12 bases, and 12 bases lay in between. Per germline, CDR1 SNHLY and CDR2 FYNNEI. This CDR3 reads CASKQRLELFF. The CDR3 region has the DNA TGTGCCAGCAAACAGAGGTTGGAACTGTTTTTT.

The J gene is TRBJ2-2, the V gene TRBV5-1; 7 positions match TRBD1. After removal of 4 bases from V and 5 bases from J, the junction contained 11 bases not matched to a gene. The CDR3 spans 16 residues. Germline V CDR1 and CDR2: SGHRS, YFSETQ. Written as DNA, the CDR3 is TGCGCCAGCAGCCCTACGACAGGGAGTAGGACCGGGGAGCTGTTTTTT. Translation: CASSPTTGSRTGELFF.

The chain joins TRBV5-1 to TRBJ2-3, with 9 bases matching TRBD2. There are 15 residues in the CDR3. V lost 2 bases and J lost 7; bases outside the gene matches: 8. Germline assignment: CDR1 SGHRS and CDR2 YFSETQ. CDR3 amino acids: CASSLLAGEGNTQYF. DNA for the CDR3: TGCGCCAGCAGCTTATTAGCGGGAGAGGGTAATACGCAGTATTTT.

The chain carries TRBV5-6 and TRBJ2-3, with TRBD2 identical over 9 bases. Per germline, CDR1 SGHDT and CDR2 YYEEEE. The CDR3 is 19 amino acids. V was clipped by 4 bases and J by 0 bases; unmatched bases: 15. CDR3 DNA: TGTGCCAGCAGCAGCCGGGTCCCGACTAGCGGTGCTAGCACAGATACGCAGTATTTT. As protein: CASSSRVPTSGASTDTQYF.

V gene TRBV7-9 combines with J gene TRBJ2-5; the D gene is possibly TRBD1 (6 bases). The V gene lost 5 bases and the J gene lost 7 bases, with 14 bases spanning the gap. The CDR3 is made up of 13 amino acids. Germline V gene sequence: CDR1 SEHNR, CDR2 FQNEAQ (reference sequence). The CDR3 region has the DNA TGTGCCAGCAGCCTCCGGGACACCGGGACCCAGTACTTC. It translates to CASSLRDTGTQYF.

CDR3 nucleotide sequence: TGTGCCAGCAGCGTATCAGGGTACCAAGAGACCCAGTACTTC. It is translated as CASSVSGYQETQYF. The V gene is TRBV9, the J gene TRBJ2-5; the D gene is possibly TRBD1 (5 bases). CDR1 is SGDLS and CDR2 is YYNGEE in the germline V gene. V was clipped by 1 base and J by 0 bases, with 7 bases between them. The CDR3 length is 14 residues.

The chain has TRBV24-1 and TRBJ2-7, with 10 bases that match TRBD1. With V trimmed by 10 bases and J by 2 bases, 1 base remained unmatched. There are 12 residues in the CDR3. Germline V CDR1 and CDR2: KGHDR, SFDVKD. CDR3 in DNA: TGTGCCACGGGACAGGGGACCTACGAGCAGTACTTC. Translation gives CATGQGTYEQYF.

The genes are TRBV11-2 and TRBJ1-1, with 11 bases fitting TRBD1. CDR3 length equals 18 residues. J lost 4 bases, V lost 2 bases, and 12 bases had no gene match. Germline CDR1 is SGHAT and CDR2 is FQNNGV. As DNA, the CDR3 is TGTGCCAGCAGCTTATCCAGGACAGGGGGCCCTAAGAGCACTGAAGCTTTCTTT. It specifies CASSLSRTGGPKSTEAFF.

This chain connects TRBV7-2 to TRBJ1-3, with 7 bases lining up with TRBD1. Trimming cost V 4 bases and J 0 bases; bases outside gene matches: 0. Germline V gene data show CDR1 as SGHTA and CDR2 as FQGNSA. This CDR3 region has 14 residues. CDR3 in amino acids: CASSSGGSGNTIYF. CDR3 DNA sequence: TGTGCCAGCAGCTCAGGGGGCTCTGGAAACACCATATATTTT. Full variable domain (outside the CDR3, taken from reference TRBV7-2 and TRBJ1-3): GAGVSQSPSNKVTEKGKDVELRCDPISGHTALYWYRQSLGQGLEFLIYFQGNSAPDKSGLPSDRFSAERTGGSVSTLTIQRTQQEDSAVYLCASSSGGSGNTIYFGEGSWLTVV.

The rearrangement links TRBV24-1 to TRBJ2-1; 10 nucleotides agree with TRBD1. Germline loops: CDR1 KGHDR, CDR2 SFDVKD. CDR3 length: 16 amino acids. J was trimmed by 6 bases and V by 7 bases; bases with no gene match: 11. The CDR3 nucleotides are TGTGCCACCAGCGCCTCCGGGACAGGGGTGGCCAATGAGCAGTTCTTC. Its translation is CATSASGTGVANEQFF.

The V gene is TRBV9, the J gene TRBJ2-3, with D possibly TRBD1 on 6 matching bases. Trimming took off 3 bases at V and 0 bases at J, with 8 bases between the two ends. Germline assignment: CDR1 SGDLS and CDR2 YYNGEE. The CDR3 length is 14 residues. The CDR3 coding sequence is TGTGCCAGCAGCGGGACAGCTAGCACAGATACGCAGTATTTT. It yields the protein CASSGTASTDTQYF.

Points on this clone: In the same sample, other DNA sequences code for this CDR3. V gene TRBV5-1 combines with J gene TRBJ1-5, with D tentatively TRBD1 (5 bases). V was shortened by 4 bases and J by 4 bases, with 15 bases between the two germline ends. Per the germline V gene, CDR1 is SGHRS and CDR2 is YFSETQ. The CDR3 runs to 15 residues. The CDR3 reads CASSPGTAMNQPQHF. As DNA, the CDR3 is TGCGCCAGCAGCCCCGGGACGGCAATGAATCAGCCCCAGCATTTT.

The chain couples TRBV6-2 or TRBV6-3 to TRBJ1-1, with D possibly matching TRBD1 (6 bases). Germline CDR1 and CDR2: MNHEY and SVGEGT. V lost 1 base, J lost 3 bases, and 12 bases lay in between. CDR3 size: 15 residues. The CDR3 region is CASSYWGAQDTEAFF. The CDR3 coding sequence is TGTGCCAGCAGTTACTGGGGGGCGCAGGACACTGAAGCTTTCTTT.

The chain links TRBV18 to TRBJ2-3; 7 nucleotides align to TRBD2. The CDR3 consists of 16 residues. V was clipped by 0 bases and J by 3 bases; unmatched bases: 6. The V gene's germline CDR1 is KGHSH and CDR2 LQKENI. CDR3: CASSPPGGRGTDTQYF. In DNA, the CDR3 is TGTGCCAGCTCACCACCTGGCGGGAGAGGGACAGATACGCAGTATTTT.

The J gene is TRBJ2-7, the V gene TRBV7-7, with a tentative D call TRBD2 (6 bases). The CDR3 has 15 residues. V was trimmed by 5 bases and J by 1 base, leaving 15 bases between them. Per the germline V gene, CDR1 is SSHAT and CDR2 is FNYEAQ (reference sequence). The CDR3 DNA sequence: TGTGCCAGCAGCCAGAGCGTAGCGGCGTCCTACGAGCAGTACTTC. Translation gives CASSQSVAASYEQYF.

This chain links TRBV7-9 with TRBJ1-2; D is unresolved. From germline, CDR1 is SEHNR and CDR2 FQNEAQ (reference sequence). The ends were cut back, 3 bases at V and 1 base at J, with 6 bases in the middle. This CDR3 is 13 amino acids long. DNA for the CDR3: TGTGCCAGCAGCTTCGGAAGTAACTATGGCTACACCTTC. Translation: CASSFGSNYGYTF.

V usage is TRBV4-1 and J usage is TRBJ1-1; D gene ambiguous. The germline CDR1 and CDR2 sequences are MGHRA and YSYEKL. The CDR3 loop spans 16 amino acids. The V and J ends lost 4 bases and 5 bases respectively, with 20 bases between them. CDR3 coding DNA: TGCGCCAGCAGCCCGGCCACCTCGGCGGAAAGAACTGAAGCTTTCTTT. This encodes CASSPATSAERTEAFF.

The rearrangement links TRBV6-1 to TRBJ2-4; no firm D call. CDR3 length: 14 amino acids. V dropped 0 bases and J dropped 3 bases, with 6 bases sitting between them. CDR1 is MNHNS, CDR2 SASEGT, per germline. CDR3 loop: CASSEAGYKNIQYF. CDR3 nucleotide sequence: TGTGCCAGCAGTGAAGCAGGTTACAAAAACATTCAGTACTTC.

The chain uses TRBV6-5 and TRBJ1-2, with 8 bases that match TRBD1. The CDR3 has 15 amino acids. Per the germline V gene, CDR1 is MNHEY and CDR2 is SVGAGI. Losses at the gene ends were 0 bases for V and 8 bases for J; bases not matched to a gene: 8. CDR3 amino acids: CASSYSRQGPRGYTF. The CDR3, as DNA: TGTGCCAGCAGTTACTCGCGACAGGGGCCAAGGGGCTACACCTTC.

J is TRBJ2-1 and V is TRBV7-9, with TRBD2 matching over 8 bases. Losses at the gene ends were 5 bases for V and 9 bases for J; bases not matched to a gene: 9. The CDR3 runs 14 residues. CDR1 is SEHNR, CDR2 FQNEAQ, per germline (reference sequence). The CDR3 nucleotides are TGTGCCAGCAGCAGGACTAGCCTCCTTGGTGAGCAGTTCTTC. This sequence encodes CASSRTSLLGEQFF.

The chain joins TRBV5-1 to TRBJ2-2; maybe TRBD1 (6 bases). Trimming cost V 0 bases and J 4 bases, with 10 bases left between them. Germline CDR1 reads SGHRS; CDR2 reads YFSETQ. The CDR3 has 15 amino acids. The CDR3 loop is CASSLGTAGTGELFF. The CDR3 DNA reads TGCGCCAGCAGCTTGGGGACAGCCGGCACCGGGGAGCTGTTTTTT.

The V and J genes are TRBV18 and TRBJ1-4, with a possible D match to TRBD1 (6 bases). The germline CDR1 and CDR2 sequences are KGHSH and LQKENI. V was pared by 0 bases and J by 0 bases, with 14 bases between. The CDR3 runs 18 residues. DNA for the CDR3: TGTGCCAGCTCACCACCGGGCGGGGGCGAGACAACTAATGAAAAACTGTTTTTT. As protein: CASSPPGGGETTNEKLFF.